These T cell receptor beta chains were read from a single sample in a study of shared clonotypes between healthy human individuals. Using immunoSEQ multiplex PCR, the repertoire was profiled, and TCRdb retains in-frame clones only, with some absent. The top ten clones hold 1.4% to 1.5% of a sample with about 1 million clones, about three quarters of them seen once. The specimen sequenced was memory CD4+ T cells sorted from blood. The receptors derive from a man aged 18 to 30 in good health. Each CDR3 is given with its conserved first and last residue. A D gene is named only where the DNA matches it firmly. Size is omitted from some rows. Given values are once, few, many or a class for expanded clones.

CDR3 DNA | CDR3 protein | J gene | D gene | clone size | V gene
TGTGCCAGCAGCTTAGCGTGGAGTATTGACGAGCAGTACTTC | CASSLAWSIDEQYF | TRBJ2-7 | - | - | TRBV7-2
TGTGCCACGTTACCGTCTGGGCAGTCCTACGAGCAGTACTTC | CATLPSGQSYEQYF | TRBJ2-7 | - | - | TRBV28
TGTGCCAGCAGCCCGTTCCAAGCAAATACGCAGTATTTT | CASSPFQANTQYF | TRBJ2-3 | - | many | TRBV14
TGTGCCTGCGCAGGGAGCTCCTATAATTCACCCCTCCACTTT | CACAGSSYNSPLHF | TRBJ1-6 | - | - | TRBV30
TGTGCCACCAGTGTCAGTAATTCACCCCTCCACTTT | CATSVSNSPLHF | TRBJ1-6 | - | - | TRBV10-3
TGTGCCAGCAGTAATGGACAGGGGGCCTCCTACGAGCAGTACTTC | CASSNGQGASYEQYF | TRBJ2-7 | TRBD1 | - | TRBV2
TGTGCCAGCAGGGCCGGGACTAGCGGCTACAATGAGCAGTTCTTC | CASRAGTSGYNEQFF | TRBJ2-1 | TRBD2 | few | TRBV5-6
TGTGCCTGGAGGACTAGCGGGAGTTTAAAAAGGTTCTTC | CAWRTSGSLKRFF | TRBJ2-1 | TRBD2 | - | TRBV30
TGTGCCACCAGTCGGGTAAACACTGAAGCTTTCTTT | CATSRVNTEAFF | TRBJ1-1 | - | - | TRBV14
TGTGCCAGCTCACCACCGGTGGGACAGGGTTCAGATACGCAGTATTTT | CASSPPVGQGSDTQYF | TRBJ2-3 | TRBD1 | - | TRBV18
TGTGCCAGCAGCAGGCGTCTGAGCGGGGGGAACAATGAGCAGTTCTTC | CASSRRLSGGNNEQFF | TRBJ2-1 | TRBD2 | - | TRBV5-6
TGCAGCGTCTCACAACTAGCGGCTAGCACAGATACGCAGTATTTT | CSVSQLAASTDTQYF | TRBJ2-3 | TRBD2 | once | TRBV29-1
TGTGCCATCAGTTCAGACAGGGTAGCAGGATCACCCCTCCACTTT | CAISSDRVAGSPLHF | TRBJ1-6 | TRBD1 | once | TRBV10-3
TGTGCCAGTAGTGTACAGGGGGCAACCTACAATGAGCAGTTCTTC | CASSVQGATYNEQFF | TRBJ2-1 | TRBD1 | - | TRBV19
TGCGCCAGCAGCCAAACCCGACAGGCCTTCAATTCACCCCTCCACTTT | CASSQTRQAFNSPLHF | TRBJ1-6 | - | - | TRBV4-3
TGTGCCAGTAGTATATTAGGTGAAGCTTTCTTT | CASSILGEAFF | TRBJ1-1 | - | - | TRBV19
TGCGCCAGCAGCCAAGGTCCCGGGACACAGGGCACAGATACGCAGTATTTT | CASSQGPGTQGTDTQYF | TRBJ2-3 | - | - | TRBV4-3
TGTGCCAGCAGCTTATCCCTGACAGATACGCAGTATTTT | CASSLSLTDTQYF | TRBJ2-3 | - | - | TRBV7-2
TGCGCCAGCTCGGGACAGGGGGGCAATGAGCAGTTCTTC | CASSGQGGNEQFF | TRBJ2-1 | TRBD1 | - | TRBV4-1
TGCGCCAGCAGCTTAGTGGACAGGGAGGCCGGGGAGCTGTTTTTT | CASSLVDREAGELFF | TRBJ2-2 | TRBD1 | - | TRBV5-1
TGTGCCAGCAGTGAAATTTTTCCAGCGGGCTATGGCTACACCTTC | CASSEIFPAGYGYTF | TRBJ1-2 | - | - | TRBV2
TGTGCCAGCAAAGGGACAGGGGTTTGGGAGCAGTACTTC | CASKGTGVWEQYF | TRBJ2-7 | TRBD1 | few | TRBV27
TGTGCCAGCAGCCAAGCACGACCCACAGGGGTTCTCACCTACGAGCAGTACTTC | CASSQARPTGVLTYEQYF | TRBJ2-7 | TRBD1 | - | TRBV14
TGTGCCAGCAGAACCGGGACAGGGGGTGGGTATGGCTACACCTTC | CASRTGTGGGYGYTF | TRBJ1-2 | TRBD1 | - | TRBV6-6
TGTGCCAGTTCGGGACCCCCGTATGGCTACACCTTC | CASSGPPYGYTF | TRBJ1-2 | - | - | TRBV10-3
TGTGCCAGTAGTATAGCTGCTAGCGGCCACGAGCAGTACTTC | CASSIAASGHEQYF | TRBJ2-7 | TRBD2 | - | TRBV19
TGCGCCAGCAGCCAAGGCGGAGTAGCTGGGAGGGAGACCCAGTACTTC | CASSQGGVAGRETQYF | TRBJ2-5 | - | - | TRBV4-1
TGTGCCAGCAGCTTGGAGGGGCTGAACACCGGGGAGCTGTTTTTT | CASSLEGLNTGELFF | TRBJ2-2 | - | once | TRBV7-8
TGTGCCAGCAGCTCACGACAGGTCACTGAAGCTTTCTTT | CASSSRQVTEAFF | TRBJ1-1 | - | - | TRBV11-2
TGCGCCAGCAGCCGTGAAGGTAACACCGGGGAGCTGTTTTTT | CASSREGNTGELFF | TRBJ2-2 | - | - | TRBV5-1
TGTGCCAGTGTGCTCGGTGATAATTCACCCCTCCACTTT | CASVLGDNSPLHF | TRBJ1-6 | - | - | TRBV6-6
TGCGCCAGCATCCCCGGGGGGAGACAAGGCGCAGATACGCAGTATTTT | CASIPGGRQGADTQYF | TRBJ2-3 | TRBD2 | - | TRBV5-1
TGTGCCAGCAGTGTTTCAGGGGCTAATGAAAAACTGTTTTTT | CASSVSGANEKLFF | TRBJ1-4 | - | - | TRBV2
TGTGCCAGCAGCACCAAGCCCGGGGGGGGCCGTGAGACCCAGTACTTC | CASSTKPGGGRETQYF | TRBJ2-5 | - | - | TRBV21-1
TGTGCCAGCAGTTTGGGCAGGGGGACTGAAGCTTTCTTT | CASSLGRGTEAFF | TRBJ1-1 | TRBD1 | - | TRBV27
TGTGCCAGCAGCCAAGAGACCGAGGGGGGGGCGCGCGGCTACACCTTC | CASSQETEGGARGYTF | TRBJ1-2 | - | few | TRBV4-2
TGTGCCAGCAGTGAATGGCTGGTTGGCTACGAGCAGTACTTC | CASSEWLVGYEQYF | TRBJ2-7 | - | - | TRBV6-1
TGTGCCAGCAGCTTAACAGCAATACTGAACACTGAAGCTTTCTTT | CASSLTAILNTEAFF | TRBJ1-1 | - | many | TRBV7-9
TGTGCCAGCAGCTGGGAGGGTGGCTACAATGAGCAGTTCTTC | CASSWEGGYNEQFF | TRBJ2-1 | TRBD2 | - | TRBV7-2
TGTGCCAGCAGCGTAGTCGGGGGGATACAAGAGACCCAGTACTTC | CASSVVGGIQETQYF | TRBJ2-5 | TRBD2 | - | TRBV9
TGTGCCAGCAGAAACACGGGGGGAATCTCCTACGAGCAGTACTTC | CASRNTGGISYEQYF | TRBJ2-7 | TRBD2 | - | TRBV6-5
TGTGCCTGGAGCCACCGAGGTAGGAGCACCTACGAGCAGTACTTC | CAWSHRGRSTYEQYF | TRBJ2-7 | - | - | TRBV30
TGTGCCAGCAGCTTGGCGGGGGTTCAGCAAGAGACCCAGTACTTC | CASSLAGVQQETQYF | TRBJ2-5 | TRBD2 | - | TRBV11-2
TGTGCCAGCAGCTTTATACATATTAGCAATCAGCCCCAGCATTTT | CASSFIHISNQPQHF | TRBJ1-5 | - | - | TRBV11-3
TGTGCCAGCAGCTTACTAGCATTACAGACCCAGTACTTC | CASSLLALQTQYF | TRBJ2-5 | - | - | TRBV7-2
TGTGCCAGCTCACCTAACCGGGACAGGGGGCTCGAGCAGTACTTC | CASSPNRDRGLEQYF | TRBJ2-7 | TRBD1 | - | TRBV18
TGCGCCAGCAGCCGTGACTTCACCGGGACAGGGGAGGACGAGCAGTACTTC | CASSRDFTGTGEDEQYF | TRBJ2-7 | TRBD1 | - | TRBV5-1